This T cell receptor (beta chain) derives from a study of high-grade serous ovarian cancer treatment subgroups. Study summary: Mean per sample: about 14,000 reads, several thousand unique TCR beta rearrangements.

Details on this clone: What it recognizes is unknown.

Study-wide results and limits: Spatial context was lost because tumors were sequenced in bulk. Different patients shared almost no repertoire; same-patient tumors shared roughly 0.11 to 0.8.

This table comes from immunoSEQ multiplex PCR, and its TCRdb copy is limited to in-frame clones, with some not included. The sample yields 2,500 to 3,000 clones, about 70% seen once. Tumor samples were obtained before definitive surgery or chemotherapy. This clonotype was obtained from a human donor with high-grade serous ovarian cancer. Sample: tumor tissue.

The CDR3 reads CASSFGASYEQYF. In nucleotides, the CDR3 is TGTGCCAGCAGCTTCGGGGCCTCCTACGAGCAGTACTTC. V gene TRBV7-8 combines with J gene TRBJ2-7; D possibly uses TRBD1 or TRBD2 (5 bases each). The CDR3 runs 13 residues. Germline V CDR1 and CDR2: SGHVS, FQNEAQ. V shed 3 bases and J shed 0 bases, with 6 bases lying between them. The entire variable domain, with the rest obtained from reference TRBV7-8 and TRBJ2-7, is as follows: GAGVSQSPRYKVAKRGQDVALRCDPISGHVSLFWYQQALGQGPEFLTYFQNEAQLDKSGLPSDRFFAERPEGSVSTLKIQRTQQEDSAVYLCASSFGASYEQYFGPGTRLTVT.